This T cell receptor (beta chain) is from a study of blood T cell repertoires in COVID-19. Study details: The study drew acute and convalescent COVID-19 samples from the United States, Italy and Spain. Sources were T cells, B-cell-depleted T cells, or PBMCs; the material itself was cDNA or gDNA.

In this sample, this clone turned up once. How the authors handled the data: Amplification of reference gene primers provided the estimated nucleated cell counts. Produced via immunoSEQ multiplex PCR; TCRdb's table is partial and in-frame only. V and J calls and clone size are given by that table; D and trimming were obtained from the DNA. The profile shows hundreds of thousands of clones, approximately 89% of them singletons. One Seattle source followed patients from active infection through their disease course. The ends were cut back, 4 bases at V and 3 bases at J, with 13 bases in the middle. Per the germline V gene, CDR1 is MGHRA and CDR2 is YSYEKL. CDR3 length equals 14 residues.

The rearrangement links TRBV4-1 to TRBJ2-7; D possibly corresponds to TRBD2 (6 bases). Sequencing used peripheral blood. The TCR was taken from a woman in her 30s with COVID-19, enrolled during active disease. CDR3 nucleotide sequence: TGCGCCAGCAGCCTATGGACGGAGGGCTACGAGCAGTACTTC. As protein: CASSLWTEGYEQYF.